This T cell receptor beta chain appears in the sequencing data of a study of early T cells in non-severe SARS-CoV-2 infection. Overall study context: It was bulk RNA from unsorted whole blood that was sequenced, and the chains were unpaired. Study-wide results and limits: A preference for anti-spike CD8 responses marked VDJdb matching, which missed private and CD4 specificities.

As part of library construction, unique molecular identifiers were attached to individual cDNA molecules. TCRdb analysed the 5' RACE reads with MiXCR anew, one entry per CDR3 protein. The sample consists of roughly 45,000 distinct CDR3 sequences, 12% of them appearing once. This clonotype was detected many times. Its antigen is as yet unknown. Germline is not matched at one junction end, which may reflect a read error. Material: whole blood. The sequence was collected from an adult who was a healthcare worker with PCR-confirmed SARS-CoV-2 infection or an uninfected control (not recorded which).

As DNA, the CDR3 is TGTGCTAGCAGCCCGCGGACTAGCGGGGTGGGTAATGAGCAGTTCTTC. As protein: CASSPRTSGVGNEQFF. This chain joins TRBV7-7 and TRBJ2-1, with TRBD2 identical over 12 bases. The CDR3 is 16 residues long. Germline assignment: CDR1 SSHAT and CDR2 FNYEAQ (reference sequence).